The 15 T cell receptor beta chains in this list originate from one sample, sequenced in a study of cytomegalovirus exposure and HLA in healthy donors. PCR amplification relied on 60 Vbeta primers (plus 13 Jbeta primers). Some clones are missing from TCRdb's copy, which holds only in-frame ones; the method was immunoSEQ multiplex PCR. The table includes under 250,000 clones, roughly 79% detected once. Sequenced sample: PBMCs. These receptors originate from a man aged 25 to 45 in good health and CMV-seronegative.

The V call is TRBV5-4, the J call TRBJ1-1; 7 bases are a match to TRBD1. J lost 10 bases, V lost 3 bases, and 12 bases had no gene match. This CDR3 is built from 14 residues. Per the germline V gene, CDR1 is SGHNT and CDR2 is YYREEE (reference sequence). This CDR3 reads CASSSTDRARGAFF. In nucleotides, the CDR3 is TGTGCCAGCAGCTCGACTGACAGGGCACGCGGAGCTTTCTTT.

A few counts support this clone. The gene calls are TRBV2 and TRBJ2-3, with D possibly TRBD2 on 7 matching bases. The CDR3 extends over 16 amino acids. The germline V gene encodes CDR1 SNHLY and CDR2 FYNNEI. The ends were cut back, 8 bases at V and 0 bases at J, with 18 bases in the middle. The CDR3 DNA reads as TGTGCCAGCGGGGGGGGCGGCGGCGGTAGCACAGATACGCAGTATTTT. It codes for CASGGGGGGSTDTQYF.

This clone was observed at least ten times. The CDR3 here is CASKDLENTEAFF. The DNA for the CDR3 is TGTGCCAGCAAAGACTTGGAGAACACTGAAGCTTTCTTT. The V call is TRBV2, the J call TRBJ1-1; no firm D call. The V gene's germline CDR1 is SNHLY and CDR2 FYNNEI. The CDR3 is 13 residues long. Between the trimmed V and J ends, which lost 7 bases and 1 base, there was a span of 10 bases.

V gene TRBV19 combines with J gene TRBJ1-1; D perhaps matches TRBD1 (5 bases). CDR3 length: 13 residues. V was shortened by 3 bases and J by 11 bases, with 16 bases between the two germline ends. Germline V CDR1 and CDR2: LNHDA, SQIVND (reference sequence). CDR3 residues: CASSMVLGEDAFF. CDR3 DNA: TGTGCCAGTAGTATGGTTCTAGGGGAGGACGCTTTCTTT.

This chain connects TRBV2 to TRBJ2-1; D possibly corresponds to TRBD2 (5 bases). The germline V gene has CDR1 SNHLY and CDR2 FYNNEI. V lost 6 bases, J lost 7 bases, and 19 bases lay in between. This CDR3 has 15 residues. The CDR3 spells CASRTESLARNEQFF. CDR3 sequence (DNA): TGTGCCAGCAGGACCGAAAGCTTAGCGAGGAATGAGCAGTTCTTC.

The CDR3 loop is CASSLLRTGFLEKLFF. CDR3 nucleotides: TGTGCCAGCAGCTTATTGAGGACAGGGTTTCTCGAAAAACTGTTTTTT. The V gene is TRBV7-8, the J gene TRBJ1-4; 8 bases align to TRBD1. The J segment lost 8 bases and the V segment lost 2 bases, leaving 10 bases of the junction unmatched. This CDR3 is built from 16 residues. Germline V gives CDR1 SGHVS, CDR2 FQNEAQ.

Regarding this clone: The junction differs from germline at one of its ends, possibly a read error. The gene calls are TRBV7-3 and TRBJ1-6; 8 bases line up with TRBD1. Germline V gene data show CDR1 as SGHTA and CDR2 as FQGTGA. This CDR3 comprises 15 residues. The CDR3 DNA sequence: TGTGCCAGCAGCATAACCGGACAGGGTAATTCACCCCTCCACTTT. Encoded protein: CASSITGQGNSPLHF.

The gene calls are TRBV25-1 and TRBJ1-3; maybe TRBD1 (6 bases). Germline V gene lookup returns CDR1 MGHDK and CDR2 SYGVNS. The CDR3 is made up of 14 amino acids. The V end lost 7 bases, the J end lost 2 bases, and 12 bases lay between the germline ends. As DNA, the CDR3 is TGTGCCAGCACTAAGTGGGGGCCTGGAAACACCATATATTTT. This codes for CASTKWGPGNTIYF.

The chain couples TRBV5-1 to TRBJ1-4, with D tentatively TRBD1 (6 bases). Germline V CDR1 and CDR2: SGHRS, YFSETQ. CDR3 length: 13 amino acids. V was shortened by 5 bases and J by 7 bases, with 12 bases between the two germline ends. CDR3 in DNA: TGCGCCAGCAGTAAGGGGGAGGGTGAAAAACTGTTTTTT. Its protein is CASSKGEGEKLFF. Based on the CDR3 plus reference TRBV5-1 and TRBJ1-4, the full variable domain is KAGVTQTPRYLIKTRGQQVTLSCSPISGHRSVSWYQQTPGQGLQFLFEYFSETQRNKGNFPGRFSGRQFSNSRSEMNVSTLELGDSALYLCASSKGEGEKLFFGSGTQLSVL.

For the CDR3, the DNA is TGTGCCAGTAGTATACGGTACAATGAGCAGTTCTTC. This codes for CASSIRYNEQFF. V and J are TRBV19 and TRBJ2-1; unclear D gene. Germline CDR1 and CDR2: LNHDA and SQIVND (reference sequence). This CDR3 contains 12 residues. Trimming took off 2 bases at V and 4 bases at J, with 3 bases between the two ends.

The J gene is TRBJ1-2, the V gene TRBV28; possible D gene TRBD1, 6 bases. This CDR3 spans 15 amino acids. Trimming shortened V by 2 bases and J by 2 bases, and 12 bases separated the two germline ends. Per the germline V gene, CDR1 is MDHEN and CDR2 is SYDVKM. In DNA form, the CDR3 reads TGTGCCAGCAGTTTAGAAGGGACAAGGAACTATGGCTACACCTTC. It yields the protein CASSLEGTRNYGYTF.

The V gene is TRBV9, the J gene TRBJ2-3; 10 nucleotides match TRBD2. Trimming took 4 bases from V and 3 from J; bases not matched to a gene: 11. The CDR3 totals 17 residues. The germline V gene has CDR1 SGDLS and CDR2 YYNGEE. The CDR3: CASSSAQAGGGTDTQYF. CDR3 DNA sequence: TGTGCCAGCAGCTCTGCACAAGCGGGAGGGGGTACAGATACGCAGTATTTT. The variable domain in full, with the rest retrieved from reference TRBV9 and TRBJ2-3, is DSGVTQTPKHLITATGQRVTLRCSPRSGDLSVYWYQQSLDQGLQFLIQYYNGEERAKGNILERFSAQQFPDLHSELNLSSLELGDSALYFCASSSAQAGGGTDTQYFGPGTRLTVL.

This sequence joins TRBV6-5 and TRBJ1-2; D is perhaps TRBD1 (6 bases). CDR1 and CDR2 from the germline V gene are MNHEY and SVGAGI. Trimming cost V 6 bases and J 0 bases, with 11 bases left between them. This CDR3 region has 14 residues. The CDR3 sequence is CASRRTAANYGYTF. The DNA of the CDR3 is TGTGCCAGCAGAAGGACAGCTGCTAACTATGGCTACACCTTC.

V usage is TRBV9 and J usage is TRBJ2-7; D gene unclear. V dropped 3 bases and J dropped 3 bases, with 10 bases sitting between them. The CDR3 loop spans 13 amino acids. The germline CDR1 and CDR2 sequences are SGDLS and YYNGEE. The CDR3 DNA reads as TGTGCCAGCAGCGCCCCGGTAAGCTACGAGCAGTACTTC. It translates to CASSAPVSYEQYF. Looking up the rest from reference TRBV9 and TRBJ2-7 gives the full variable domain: DSGVTQTPKHLITATGQRVTLRCSPRSGDLSVYWYQQSLDQGLQFLIQYYNGEERAKGNILERFSAQQFPDLHSELNLSSLELGDSALYFCASSAPVSYEQYFGPGTRLTVT.

The CDR3 loop is CASSPPRGRGPYGYTF. As DNA, the CDR3 is TGTGCCAGCAGTCCTCCGCGGGGCAGGGGGCCCTATGGCTACACCTTC. This chain uses TRBV28 with TRBJ1-2; 8 nucleotides align to TRBD1. The CDR3 is 16 residues long. Trimming removed 5 bases from V and 4 bases from J; junction bases left unmatched: 12. Germline CDR1 MDHEN, CDR2 SYDVKM.